A single sample gave rise to the 13 T cell receptor beta chains below, sequenced in a study of response to subunit inactivated influenza vaccine. Each CDR3 protein is one row after TCRdb ran MiXCR on the RT-PCR reads. The sample has about 780,000 distinct CDR3 sequences, about 18% seen once; the top ten hold about a tenth. Sequencing used PBMCs from blood, obtained 4 to 6 days after vaccination. Receptors originate from a middle-aged man who received an inactivated influenza vaccine.

This chain connects TRBV5-1 to TRBJ1-4, with 7 bases that match TRBD1. The J segment lost 8 bases and the V segment lost 7 bases, leaving 11 bases of the junction unmatched. The CDR3 spans 14 residues. Germline CDR1 and CDR2: SGHRS and YFSETQ. CDR3 DNA sequence: TGCGCCAGCCGGACAGGCTCCCAAGGGGAAAAACTGTTTTTT. It encodes CASRTGSQGEKLFF.

The chain joins TRBV24-1 to TRBJ2-2; TRBD1 aligns across 11 bases. The germline V gene encodes CDR1 KGHDR and CDR2 SFDVKD. J was trimmed by 6 bases and V by 3 bases; bases with no gene match: 23. The CDR3 sequence is 22 residues long. DNA for the CDR3: TGTGCCACCAGTGATAAGAAGCTTCCTTGGACAGGGGGCCGGGTTAGACCCGGGGAGCTGTTTTTT. It specifies CATSDKKLPWTGGRVRPGELFF.

This clonotype was seen a handful of times. This chain uses TRBV29-1 with TRBJ2-5; D is ambiguous. Germline loops: CDR1 SQVTM, CDR2 ANQGSEA. Deletions cut 4 bases from V and 0 bases from J, with 15 bases between. CDR3 size: 15 residues. The CDR3 loop is CSVGVEVYYQETQYF. In DNA form, the CDR3 reads TGCAGCGTTGGGGTTGAAGTTTATTACCAAGAGACCCAGTACTTC.

The V and J genes are TRBV11-2 and TRBJ2-7, with 14 bases lining up with TRBD2. The CDR3 spans 18 residues. The germline CDR1 and CDR2 sequences are SGHAT and FQNNGV. V gave up 5 bases and J gave up 2 bases; unmatched junction bases: 11. The CDR3 sequence is CASSLTSGRAGFAYEQYF. As DNA, the CDR3 is TGTGCCAGCAGCCTGACTAGCGGGAGGGCCGGCTTCGCCTACGAGCAGTACTTC.

The chain joins TRBV6-2 or TRBV6-3 to TRBJ2-6, with no clear D. The CDR3 length is 13 residues. Per the germline V gene, CDR1 is MNHEY and CDR2 is SVGEGT. V was cut by 10 bases and J by 4 bases, with 11 bases left in between. The CDR3 here is CATGTSGANVLTF. DNA for the CDR3: TGTGCCACTGGAACCTCGGGGGCCAACGTCCTGACTTTC.

This clonotype was recorded many times. CDR3 region: CASSGPGQGYEQYF. CDR3 nucleotide sequence: TGTGCCAGCAGTGGTCCGGGACAGGGCTACGAGCAGTACTTC. This rearrangement joins TRBV28 to TRBJ2-7; 9 nucleotides match TRBD1. The CDR3 sequence is 14 residues long. Per the germline V gene, CDR1 is MDHEN and CDR2 is SYDVKM. Trimming cost V 5 bases and J 3 bases; bases outside gene matches: 5.

This clonotype appeared many times. One end of the junction varies from germline; a read error may be responsible. The chain links TRBV5-1 to TRBJ2-5; D unresolved. This CDR3 is 11 amino acids long. Germline CDR1 and CDR2: SGHRS and YFSETQ. In DNA, the CDR3 is TGTGCCAGCAGCTTTCAAGAGACCCAGTACTTC. Its translation: CASSFQETQYF.

This clonotype was detected a few times. The rearrangement joins TRBV20-1 to TRBJ2-4, with 15 bases aligning to TRBD2. The CDR3 covers 19 residues. Per the germline V gene, CDR1 is DFQATT and CDR2 is SNEGSKA (reference sequence). The ends lost 0 bases at V and 9 bases at J; junction bases unmatched: 15. CDR3 in DNA: TGCAGTGCTAGAGATTCAGGACTAGCGGGAGGGCCGTTAGGGCTCATTCAGTACTTC. This codes for CSARDSGLAGGPLGLIQYF.

This clonotype has at least ten counts. V usage is TRBV12-3 or TRBV12-4 and J usage is TRBJ2-3; TRBD2 matches 12 bases. There are 15 residues in the CDR3. Trimming cost V 6 bases and J 8 bases; bases outside gene matches: 9. CDR3 amino acids: CASSLGLAGLGTQYF. CDR3 sequence (DNA): TGTGCCAGCAGCCTAGGACTAGCGGGACTCGGTACGCAGTATTTT.

The gene calls are TRBV5-1 and TRBJ1-6; 7 nucleotides agree with TRBD1. CDR3 length: 16 residues. Trimming at V came to 0 bases and at J to 14 bases, leaving 14 bases not matched to a gene. Germline values: CDR1 SGHRS, CDR2 YFSETQ. The CDR3 is CASSLAGGGAGSTLHF. Here the CDR3 DNA reads TGCGCCAGCAGCTTGGCAGGAGGGGGCGCAGGATCAACCCTCCACTTT.

The chain has TRBV2 and TRBJ2-6; D not resolved. This CDR3 region has 17 residues. The V gene's germline CDR1 is SNHLY and CDR2 FYNNEI. Trimming took 7 bases from V and 0 from J, leaving 16 bases between them. CDR3 in amino acids: CASTTYVFSSGANVLTF. Here the CDR3 DNA reads TGTGCCAGCACTACTTACGTGTTTAGCTCTGGGGCCAACGTCCTGACTTTC.

This clonotype has at least ten counts. The V call is TRBV4-1, the J call TRBJ2-7; 8 bases are a match to TRBD1. Germline V gene data show CDR1 as MGHRA and CDR2 as YSYEKL. This CDR3 spans 16 amino acids. Trimming took 2 bases from V and 6 from J; bases not matched to a gene: 12. The CDR3 region has the DNA TGCGCCAGCAGCCAACCCGACAGGGGTGGATTTCGCGAGCAGTACTTC. Encoded protein: CASSQPDRGGFREQYF.

This clonotype was counted between two and nine times. The chain is built from TRBV5-1 and TRBJ2-2; possibly TRBD2 for D (6 bases). CDR3 length: 13 amino acids. The ends were cut back, 6 bases at V and 5 bases at J, with 11 bases in the middle. Germline V lookup: CDR1 SGHRS, CDR2 YFSETQ. CDR3 in DNA: TGCGCCAGCACCGTACGGGAGACCGGGGAGCTGTTTTTT. It encodes CASTVRETGELFF.